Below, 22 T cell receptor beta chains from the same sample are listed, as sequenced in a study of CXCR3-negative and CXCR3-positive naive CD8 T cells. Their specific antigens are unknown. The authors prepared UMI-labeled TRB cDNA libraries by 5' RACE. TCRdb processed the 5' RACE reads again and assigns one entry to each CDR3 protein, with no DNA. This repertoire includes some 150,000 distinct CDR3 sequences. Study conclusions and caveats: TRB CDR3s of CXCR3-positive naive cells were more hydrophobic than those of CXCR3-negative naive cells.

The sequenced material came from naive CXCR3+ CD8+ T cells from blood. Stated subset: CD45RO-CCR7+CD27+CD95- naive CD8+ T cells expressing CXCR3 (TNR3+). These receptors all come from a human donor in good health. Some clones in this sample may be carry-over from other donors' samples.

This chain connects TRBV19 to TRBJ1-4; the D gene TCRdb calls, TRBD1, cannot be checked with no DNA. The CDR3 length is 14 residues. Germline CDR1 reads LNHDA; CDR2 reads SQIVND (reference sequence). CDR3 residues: CASSTTGGYEKLFF. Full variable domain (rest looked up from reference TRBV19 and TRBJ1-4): DGGITQSPKYLFRKEGQNVTLSCEQNLNHDAMYWYRQDPGQGLRLIYYSQIVNDFQKGDIAEGYSVSREKKESFPLTVTSAQKNPTAFYLCASSTTGGYEKLFFGSGTQLSVL.

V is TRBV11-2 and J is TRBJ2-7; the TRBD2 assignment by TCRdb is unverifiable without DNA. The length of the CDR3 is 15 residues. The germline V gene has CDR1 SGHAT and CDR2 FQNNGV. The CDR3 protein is CASSSGLAVPYEQYF.

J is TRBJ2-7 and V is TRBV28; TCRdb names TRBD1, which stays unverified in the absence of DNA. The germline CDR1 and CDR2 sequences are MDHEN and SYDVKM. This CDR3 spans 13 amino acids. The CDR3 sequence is CASRDGRGREQYF.

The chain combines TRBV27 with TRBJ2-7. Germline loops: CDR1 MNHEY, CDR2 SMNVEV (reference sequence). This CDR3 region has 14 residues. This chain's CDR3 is CASNSLYGIGEQYF.

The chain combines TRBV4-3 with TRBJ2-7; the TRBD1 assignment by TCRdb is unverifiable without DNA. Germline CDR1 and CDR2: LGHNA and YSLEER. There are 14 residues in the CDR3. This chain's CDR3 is CASSDIGQSYEQYF.

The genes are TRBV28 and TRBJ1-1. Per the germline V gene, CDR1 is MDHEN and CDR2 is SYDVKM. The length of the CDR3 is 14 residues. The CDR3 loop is CASRIQLWNTEAFF.

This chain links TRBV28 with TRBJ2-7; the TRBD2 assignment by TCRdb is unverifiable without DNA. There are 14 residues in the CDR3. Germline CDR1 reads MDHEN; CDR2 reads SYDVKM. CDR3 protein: CASSPLDSSYEQYF.

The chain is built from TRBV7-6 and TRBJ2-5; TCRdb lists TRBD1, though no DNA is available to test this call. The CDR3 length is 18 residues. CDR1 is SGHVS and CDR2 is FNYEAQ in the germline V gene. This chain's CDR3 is CASSSAPGTGGFLETQYF.

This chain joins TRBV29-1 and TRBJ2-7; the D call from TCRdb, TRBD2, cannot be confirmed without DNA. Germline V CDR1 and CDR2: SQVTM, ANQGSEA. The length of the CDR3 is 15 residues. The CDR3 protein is CSASTTEGLPYEQYF.

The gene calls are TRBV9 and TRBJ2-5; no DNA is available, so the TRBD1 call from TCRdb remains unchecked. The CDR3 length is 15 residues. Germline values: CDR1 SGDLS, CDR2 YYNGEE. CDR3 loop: CASSVGGTTKETQYF.

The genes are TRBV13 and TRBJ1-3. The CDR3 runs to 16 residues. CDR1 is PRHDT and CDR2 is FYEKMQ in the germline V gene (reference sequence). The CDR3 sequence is CASSLGAESSGNTIYF.

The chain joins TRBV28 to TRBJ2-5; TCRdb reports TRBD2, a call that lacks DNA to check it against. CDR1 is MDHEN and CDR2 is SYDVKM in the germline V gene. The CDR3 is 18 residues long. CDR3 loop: CASSLGQRTSGGEETQYF. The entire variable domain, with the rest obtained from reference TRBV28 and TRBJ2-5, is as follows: DVKVTQSSRYLVKRTGEKVFLECVQDMDHENMFWYRQDPGLGLRLIYFSYDVKMKEKGDIPEGYSVSREKKERFSLILESASTNQTSMYLCASSLGQRTSGGEETQYFGPGTRLLVL.

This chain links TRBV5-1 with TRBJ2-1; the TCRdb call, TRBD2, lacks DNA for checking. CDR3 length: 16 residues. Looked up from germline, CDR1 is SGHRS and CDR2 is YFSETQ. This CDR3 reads CASSLSPQSSYNEQFF.

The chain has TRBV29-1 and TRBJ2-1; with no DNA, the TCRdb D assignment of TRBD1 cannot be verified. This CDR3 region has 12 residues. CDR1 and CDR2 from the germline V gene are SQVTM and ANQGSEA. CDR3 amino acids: CSVEATGNEQFF.

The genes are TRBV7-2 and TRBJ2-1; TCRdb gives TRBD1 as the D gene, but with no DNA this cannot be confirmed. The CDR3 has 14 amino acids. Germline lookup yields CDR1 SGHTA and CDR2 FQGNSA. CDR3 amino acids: CASSQQGSYNERFF.

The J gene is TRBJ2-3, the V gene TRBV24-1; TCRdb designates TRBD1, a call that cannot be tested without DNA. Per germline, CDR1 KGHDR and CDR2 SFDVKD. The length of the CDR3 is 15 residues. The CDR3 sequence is CATSRWGDGTDTQYF.

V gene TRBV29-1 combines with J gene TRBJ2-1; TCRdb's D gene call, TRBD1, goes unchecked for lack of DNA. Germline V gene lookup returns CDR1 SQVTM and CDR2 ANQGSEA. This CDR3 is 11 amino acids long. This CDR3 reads CSVPGRGEQFF.

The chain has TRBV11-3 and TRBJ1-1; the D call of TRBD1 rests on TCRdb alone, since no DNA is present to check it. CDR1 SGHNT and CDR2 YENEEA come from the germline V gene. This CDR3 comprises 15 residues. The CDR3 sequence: CASSLVRGANTEAFF.

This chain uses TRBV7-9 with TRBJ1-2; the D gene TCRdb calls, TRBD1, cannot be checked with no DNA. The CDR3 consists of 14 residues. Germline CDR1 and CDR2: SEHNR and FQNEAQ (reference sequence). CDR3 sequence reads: CASSQTGQNYGYTF.

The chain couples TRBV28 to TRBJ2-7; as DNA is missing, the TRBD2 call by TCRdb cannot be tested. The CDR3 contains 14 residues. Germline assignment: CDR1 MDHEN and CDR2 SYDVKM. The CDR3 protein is CASSLLAGSYEQYF.

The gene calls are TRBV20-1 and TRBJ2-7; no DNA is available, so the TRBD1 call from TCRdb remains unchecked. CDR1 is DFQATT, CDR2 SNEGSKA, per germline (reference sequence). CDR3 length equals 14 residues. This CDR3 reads CSARDRDAYYEQYF.

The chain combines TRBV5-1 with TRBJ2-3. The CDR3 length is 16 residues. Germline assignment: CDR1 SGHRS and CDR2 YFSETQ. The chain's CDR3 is CASSLGLVSGTDTQYF.